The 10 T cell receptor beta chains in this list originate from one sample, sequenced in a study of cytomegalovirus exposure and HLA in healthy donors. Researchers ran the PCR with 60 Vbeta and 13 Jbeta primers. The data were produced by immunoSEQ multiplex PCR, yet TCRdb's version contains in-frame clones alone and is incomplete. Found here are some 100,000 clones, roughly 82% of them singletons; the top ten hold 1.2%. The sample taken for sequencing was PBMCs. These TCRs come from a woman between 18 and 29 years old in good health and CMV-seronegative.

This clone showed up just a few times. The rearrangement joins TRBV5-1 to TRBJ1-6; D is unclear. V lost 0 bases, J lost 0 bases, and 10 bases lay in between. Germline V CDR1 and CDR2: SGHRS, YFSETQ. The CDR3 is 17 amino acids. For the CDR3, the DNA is TGCGCCAGCAGCTTGGGAGGCGGGAACTCCTATAATTCACCCCTCCACTTT. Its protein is CASSLGGGNSYNSPLHF.

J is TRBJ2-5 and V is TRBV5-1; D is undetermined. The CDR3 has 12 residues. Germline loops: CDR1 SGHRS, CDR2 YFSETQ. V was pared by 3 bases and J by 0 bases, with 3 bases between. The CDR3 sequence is CASSSYQETQYF. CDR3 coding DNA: TGCGCCAGCAGCTCGTACCAAGAGACCCAGTACTTC.

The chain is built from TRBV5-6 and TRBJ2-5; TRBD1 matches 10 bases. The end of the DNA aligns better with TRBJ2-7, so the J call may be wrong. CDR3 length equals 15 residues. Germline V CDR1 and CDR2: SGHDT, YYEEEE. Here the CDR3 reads CASSLGTGVSYEQYF. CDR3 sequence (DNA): TGTGCCAGCAGCTTAGGGACAGGGGTGTCCTACGAGCAGTACTTC.

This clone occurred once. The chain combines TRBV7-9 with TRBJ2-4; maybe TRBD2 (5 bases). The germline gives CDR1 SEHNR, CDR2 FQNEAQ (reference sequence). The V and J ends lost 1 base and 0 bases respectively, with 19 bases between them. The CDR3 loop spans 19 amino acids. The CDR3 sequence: CASSLDPLEVGIAKNIQYF. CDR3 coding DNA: TGTGCCAGCAGCTTAGACCCACTGGAGGTGGGAATAGCCAAAAACATTCAGTACTTC.

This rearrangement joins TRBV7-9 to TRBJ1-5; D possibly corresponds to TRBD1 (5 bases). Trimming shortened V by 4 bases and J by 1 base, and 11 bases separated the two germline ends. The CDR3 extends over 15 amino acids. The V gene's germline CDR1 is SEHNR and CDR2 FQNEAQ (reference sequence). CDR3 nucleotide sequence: TGTGCCAGCAGCTCCTCCAGGGAAAGCAATCAGCCCCAGCATTTT. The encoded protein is CASSSSRESNQPQHF.

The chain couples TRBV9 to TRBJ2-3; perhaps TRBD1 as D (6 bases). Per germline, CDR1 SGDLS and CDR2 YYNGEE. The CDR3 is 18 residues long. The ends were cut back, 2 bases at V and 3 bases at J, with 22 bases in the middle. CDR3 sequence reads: CASSVAEVWVQGTDTQYF. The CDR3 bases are TGTGCCAGCAGCGTCGCCGAGGTGTGGGTTCAGGGGACAGATACGCAGTATTTT.

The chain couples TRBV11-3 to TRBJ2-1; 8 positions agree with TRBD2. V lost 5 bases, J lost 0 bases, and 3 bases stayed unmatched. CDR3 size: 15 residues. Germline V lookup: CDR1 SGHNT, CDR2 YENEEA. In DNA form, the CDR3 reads TGTGCCAGCAGCCCCGGGGGGGCCTCCTACAATGAGCAGTTCTTC. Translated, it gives CASSPGGASYNEQFF.

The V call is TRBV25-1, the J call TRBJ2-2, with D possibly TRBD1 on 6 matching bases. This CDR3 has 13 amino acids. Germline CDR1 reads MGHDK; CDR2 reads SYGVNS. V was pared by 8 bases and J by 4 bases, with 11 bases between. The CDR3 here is CASGQGGTGELFF. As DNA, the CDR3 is TGTGCCAGCGGGCAAGGGGGCACCGGGGAGCTGTTTTTT.

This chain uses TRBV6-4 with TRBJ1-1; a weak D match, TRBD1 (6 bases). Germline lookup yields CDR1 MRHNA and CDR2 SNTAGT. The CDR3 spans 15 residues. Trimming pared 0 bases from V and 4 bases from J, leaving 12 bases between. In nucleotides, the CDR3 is TGTGCCAGCAGTGACTCGGCCCAGGGGCTCACTGAAGCTTTCTTT. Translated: CASSDSAQGLTEAFF.

The CDR3 DNA sequence: TGCGCCAGCAGCTTGGGGGGAGGGCCCAACGGGCAGTACTTC. Residues: CASSLGGGPNGQYF. V is TRBV5-1 and J is TRBJ2-7, with 7 bases matching TRBD2. This CDR3 is built from 14 residues. The trim removed 0 bases at V and 9 bases at J, leaving 9 bases unmatched. CDR1 SGHRS and CDR2 YFSETQ come from the germline V gene.